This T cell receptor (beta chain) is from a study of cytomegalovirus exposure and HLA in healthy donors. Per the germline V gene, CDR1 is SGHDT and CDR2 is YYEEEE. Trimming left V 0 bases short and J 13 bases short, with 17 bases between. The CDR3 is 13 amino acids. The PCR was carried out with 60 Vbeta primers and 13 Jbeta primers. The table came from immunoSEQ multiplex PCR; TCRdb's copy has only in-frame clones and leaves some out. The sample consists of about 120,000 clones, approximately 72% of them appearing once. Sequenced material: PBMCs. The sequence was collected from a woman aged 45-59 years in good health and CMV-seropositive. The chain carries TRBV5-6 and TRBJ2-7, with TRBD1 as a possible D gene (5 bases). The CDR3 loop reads CASSLGSLQGEYF. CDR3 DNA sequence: TGTGCCAGCAGCTTGGGGTCGCTTCAAGGGGAATACTTC. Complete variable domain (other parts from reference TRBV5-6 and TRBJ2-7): DAGVTQSPTHLIKTRGQQVTLRCSPKSGHDTVSWYQQALGQGPQFIFQYYEEEERQRGNFPDRFSGHQFPNYSSELNVNALLLGDSALYLCASSLGSLQGEYFGPGTRLTVT.